This entry is about one T cell receptor beta chain. The antigen is unknown. Authors of the study amplified TCR beta CDR3 regions from RNA transcripts. When the TCR CDR3 underwent first-round RT-PCR, the HTBI primer set was used. In TCRdb, the multiplex PCR reads were re-called with MiXCR into one record per CDR3 protein. The repertoire holds a few hundred thousand distinct CDR3 sequences, roughly 14% seen once, with 6.5% to 8% in the top ten. The sample comes from a study of T cells in Graves' hyperthyroidism and ophthalmopathy. Broader study findings: Most clonotypes that expanded in the thyroid above 0.001 also showed up in blood.

Per the germline V gene, CDR1 is KGHSH and CDR2 is LQKENI. Trimming shortened V by 3 bases and J by 5 bases, and 15 bases separated the two germline ends. The CDR3 has 15 residues. Patients counted as stable if ophthalmopathy did not develop within 18 months. The genes are TRBV18 and TRBJ2-3, with D tentatively TRBD2 (7 bases). Sequences were obtained from blood. This TCR was recovered from a woman younger than 45 with Graves' hyperthyroidism. The CDR3 DNA reads as TGTGCCAGCTCACCGGGGGGGCTTTCTGGAGATACGCAGTATTTT. It codes for CASSPGGLSGDTQYF. The full variable domain, rest sourced from reference TRBV18 and TRBJ2-3, is NAGVMQNPRHLVRRRGQEARLRCSPMKGHSHVYWYRQLPEEGLKFMVYLQKENIIDESGMPKERFSAEFPKEGPSILRIQQVVRGDSAAYFCASSPGGLSGDTQYFGPGTRLTVL.